One sample yielded the 15 T cell receptor beta chains listed below, sequenced in a study of CD8+ T cells in alopecia areata. cDNA reverse transcribed from extracted RNA served as the sequencing template. Assay used: immunoSEQ multiplex PCR; TCRdb lists only in-frame clones, some missing. The sample includes 150,000 or so clones, roughly 58% seen only once; the top ten take 16%. Specified treatment: oral pan-JAK inhibitor, 5-10 mg twice daily. Sequencing used CD4+ T cells sorted from blood, obtained around week 55, from a patient treated with tofacitinib. Every receptor here comes from a human donor with alopecia areata.

This chain links TRBV29-1 with TRBJ2-2; 14 nucleotides align to TRBD2. From germline, CDR1 is SQVTM and CDR2 ANQGSEA. Trimming at V came to 7 bases and at J to 1 base, leaving 8 bases not matched to a gene. The CDR3 loop spans 17 amino acids. Here the CDR3 DNA reads TGCAGCGCCGGACTAGCGGGGGGTATACTGAACACCGGGGAGCTGTTTTTT. The encoded protein is CSAGLAGGILNTGELFF.

V is TRBV7-2 and J is TRBJ1-2; no firm D call. Between the trimmed V and J ends, which lost 1 base and 8 bases, there was a span of 8 bases. Germline values: CDR1 SGHTA, CDR2 FQGNSA. The CDR3 loop spans 12 amino acids. The DNA of the CDR3 is TGTGCCAGCAGCTTAGGAACTCTCGGCTACACCTTC. Translating gives CASSLGTLGYTF.

The CDR3 spells CASSFSGTGSNEQYF. DNA of the CDR3: TGTGCCAGCAGCTTTTCCGGGACAGGGTCCAACGAGCAGTACTTC. The genes are TRBV7-9 and TRBJ2-7; 9 nucleotides align to TRBD1. Germline CDR1 and CDR2: SEHNR and FQNEAQ (reference sequence). This CDR3 has 15 amino acids. V shed 3 bases and J 5 bases; nucleotides not matched to a gene: 8.

The rearrangement uses TRBV19 and TRBJ1-6, with D hard to call. The V end lost 6 bases, the J end lost 8 bases, and 11 bases lay between the germline ends. Per germline, CDR1 LNHDA and CDR2 SQIVND (reference sequence). CDR3 length equals 13 residues. Here the CDR3 DNA reads TGTGCCAGTAGCGCCAAAAGCTATTCACCCCTCCACTTT. This gives the protein CASSAKSYSPLHF.

This clone has only one observation. This sequence joins TRBV9 and TRBJ1-6; no definite D call. Trimming pared 0 bases from V and 0 bases from J, leaving 4 bases between. Germline V CDR1 and CDR2: SGDLS, YYNGEE. This CDR3 comprises 15 residues. The CDR3 coding sequence is TGTGCCAGCAGCGTAGACAGCTCCTATAATTCACCCCTCCACTTT. Translation gives CASSVDSSYNSPLHF.

V is TRBV4-1 and J is TRBJ2-1, with D perhaps assigned TRBD1 or TRBD2 (6 bases each). Trimming stripped 4 bases from V and 15 bases from J, with 16 bases between. The germline V gene has CDR1 MGHRA and CDR2 YSYEKL. CDR3 size: 12 residues. The CDR3 DNA reads TGCGCCAGCAGCCCTTCGGGGGCCCCTCGGTTCTTC. Translation gives CASSPSGAPRFF.

As DNA, the CDR3 is TGCAGCCTCGGCCGAGGGGGCAATAATTCACCCCTCCACTTT. Protein: CSLGRGGNNSPLHF. The rearrangement links TRBV29-1 to TRBJ1-6; 7 positions match TRBD1. CDR1 and CDR2 from the germline V gene are SQVTM and ANQGSEA. The ends lost 8 bases at V and 5 bases at J; junction bases unmatched: 9. The CDR3 totals 14 residues.

The sample holds one count of this clone. V usage is TRBV6-1 and J usage is TRBJ2-7, with D uncertain. The CDR3 has 11 amino acids. V gave up 8 bases and J gave up 7 bases, with 12 bases separating them. CDR1 and CDR2 (germline): MNHNS, SASEGT. Here the CDR3 reads CASAMSFEQYF. The CDR3 nucleotides read TGTGCCAGCGCAATGTCATTTGAGCAGTACTTC.

This chain joins TRBV6-5 and TRBJ2-7; D gene uncertain. CDR1 MNHEY and CDR2 SVGAGI come from the germline V gene. CDR3 length: 10 residues. The V and J ends lost 10 bases and 3 bases respectively, with 7 bases between them. CDR3 residues: CATKYYEQYF. The CDR3 bases are TGTGCCACTAAATACTACGAGCAGTACTTC.

The rearrangement uses TRBV29-1 and TRBJ1-1, with D possibly being TRBD1 (5 bases). This CDR3 has 16 residues. From germline, CDR1 is SQVTM and CDR2 ANQGSEA. Trimming cost V 0 bases and J 2 bases, with 16 bases left between them. The CDR3 DNA sequence: TGCAGCGTTGAAGATCCCCGGGGGAGTGGTAACACTGAAGCTTTCTTT. Translation gives CSVEDPRGSGNTEAFF. Combining the CDR3 with reference TRBV29-1 and TRBJ1-1 gives the whole variable domain SAVISQKPSRDICQRGTSLTIQCQVDSQVTMMFWYRQQPGQSLTLIATANQGSEATYESGFVIDKFPISRPNLTFSTLTVSNMSPEDSSIYLCSVEDPRGSGNTEAFFGQGTRLTVV.

The chain combines TRBV14 with TRBJ2-1; TRBD2 aligns across 13 bases. V dropped 5 bases and J dropped 6; count of bases not matched to a gene: 7. CDR3 length: 16 residues. CDR1 is SGHDN and CDR2 is FVKESK in the germline V gene. The CDR3 reads CASSARLAGGINEQFF. DNA for the CDR3: TGTGCCAGCAGCGCCCGACTAGCGGGGGGCATCAATGAGCAGTTCTTC.

This clone has a single count. V gene TRBV5-6 combines with J gene TRBJ1-1, with D perhaps TRBD1 (5 bases). V was shortened by 3 bases and J by 0 bases, with 12 bases between the two germline ends. CDR3 size: 15 residues. Per germline, CDR1 SGHDT and CDR2 YYEEEE. As DNA, the CDR3 is TGTGCCAGCAGCTCCAACAGGCTAATGAACACTGAAGCTTTCTTT. This codes for CASSSNRLMNTEAFF. The full variable domain, its missing parts supplied by reference TRBV5-6 and TRBJ1-1, is DAGVTQSPTHLIKTRGQQVTLRCSPKSGHDTVSWYQQALGQGPQFIFQYYEEEERQRGNFPDRFSGHQFPNYSSELNVNALLLGDSALYLCASSSNRLMNTEAFFGQGTRLTVV.

The rearrangement links TRBV30 to TRBJ1-6; D is undetermined. This CDR3 contains 16 residues. Between the trimmed V and J ends, which lost 3 bases and 6 bases, there was a span of 18 bases. In germline, CDR1 is GTSNPN, CDR2 SVGIG (reference sequence). CDR3: CAWRRSGPLANSPLHF. CDR3 coding DNA: TGTGCCTGGAGAAGATCTGGGCCCCTTGCTAATTCACCCCTCCACTTT.

The V and J genes are TRBV29-1 and TRBJ2-5; D gene uncertain. Per germline, CDR1 SQVTM and CDR2 ANQGSEA. Trimming cost V 4 bases and J 5 bases, with 11 bases left between them. The CDR3 totals 12 residues. In nucleotides, the CDR3 is TGCAGCGTTGGGGGTTTGGGGGAGACCCAGTACTTC. As protein: CSVGGLGETQYF.

The rearrangement joins TRBV6-5 to TRBJ1-1; D is ambiguous. V was trimmed by 6 bases and J by 3 bases, leaving 14 bases between them. Per the germline V gene, CDR1 is MNHEY and CDR2 is SVGAGI. This CDR3 has 14 residues. DNA for the CDR3: TGTGCCAGCAGGCATCACCCTCAGGACACTGAAGCTTTCTTT. Amino acids: CASRHHPQDTEAFF.